Presented here are 26 T cell receptor beta chains from one specimen sequenced in a study of tumor-infiltrating lymphocytes in primary liver carcinoma. TCR beta cDNA was prepared out of about 530 ng total RNA by means of a constant-region primer. Library construction for TCR beta comprised three nested multiplex PCR rounds performed with slightly modified ARM-PCR. Each of the first two PCR rounds ran approximately 11 cycles with TRBV1-TRBV30 forward and C-beta reverse primers. TCRdb recomputed calls from the multiplex PCR reads with MiXCR, one row per CDR3 protein. Of around 170,000 distinct CDR3 sequences in the sample, over 45% were seen once. The researchers obtained blood RNA from unsorted whole blood and also extracted germline DNA. The sample comprised peripheral blood. The receptors shown here come from a man aged 35-49 years with primary liver carcinoma and hepatitis B virus infection.

J is TRBJ2-3 and V is TRBV28; 9 nucleotides line up with TRBD1. Trimming cost V 4 bases and J 4 bases; bases outside gene matches: 9. Germline values: CDR1 MDHEN, CDR2 SYDVKM. The CDR3 extends over 16 amino acids. The CDR3 region is CASSSPPGQGSDTQYF. Here the CDR3 DNA reads TGTGCCAGCAGTTCCCCCCCGGGACAGGGTTCAGATACGCAGTATTTT.

Notes on this clonotype: Since no conserved phenylalanine or tryptophan closes the CDR3, a read error is the likely cause. No DNA is shown, since the ends of the CDR3 on it are uncertain; the CDR3 is the one TCRdb lists. The V call is TRBV11-2, the J call TRBJ2-5; the table's D gene call, TRBD1, was not cross checked with the DNA. The CDR3 length equals 17 residues, ends included. In germline, CDR1 is SGHAT, CDR2 FQNNGV. The CDR3 protein is CASSLVSGGSRQDTQYL.

With respect to this clonotype: The junction shows a germline mismatch at one end, possibly a read error. V gene TRBV11-2 combines with J gene TRBJ2-3, with TRBD1 matching over 7 bases. There are 14 residues in the CDR3. Germline V CDR1 and CDR2: SGHAT, FQNNGV. CDR3 residues: CASSFRDSIDRQYF. The CDR3 DNA is TGTGCCAGCAGCTTTCGGGACAGCATAGATAGGCAGTACTTT.

The J gene is TRBJ2-1, the V gene TRBV11-2; D is possibly TRBD2 (6 bases). The CDR3 runs 14 residues. Germline V gene lookup returns CDR1 SGHAT and CDR2 FQNNGV. V was shortened by 5 bases and J by 4 bases, with 12 bases between the two germline ends. In nucleotides, the CDR3 is TGTGCCAGCAGCCAAACTAGCTTGTACAATGAGCAGTTCTTC. Protein product: CASSQTSLYNEQFF.

The rearrangement uses TRBV10-3 and TRBJ2-3; perhaps TRBD2 as D (6 bases). The CDR3 is 13 amino acids. Trimming took 9 bases from V and 3 from J, leaving 13 bases between them. Per germline, CDR1 ENHRY and CDR2 SYGVKD. CDR3 sequence reads: CAIKTGETDTQYF. The CDR3 coding sequence is TGTGCCATTAAGACGGGAGAGACAGATACGCAGTATTTT.

V is TRBV29-1 and J is TRBJ2-4; D may be TRBD1 or TRBD2 (6 bases each). The V gene's germline CDR1 is SQVTM and CDR2 ANQGSEA. There are 11 residues in the CDR3. Trimming took off 5 bases at V and 16 bases at J, with 18 bases between the two ends. CDR3 in amino acids: CSVNVGGQAYF. The CDR3 DNA follows: TGCAGCGTTAACGTGGGGGGCCAGGCATACTTC.

This clonotype was counted once. The gene calls are TRBV12-5 and TRBJ2-2; TRBD2 matches at 9 bases. Germline V CDR1 and CDR2: LGHNT, FRNRAP. With 3 bases clipped from V and 3 bases from J, the junction kept 5 bases outside the gene matches. The CDR3 sequence is 16 residues long. CDR3 nucleotides: TGTGCTAGTGGTTTTACTAGCGGGTCGGACACCGGGGAGCTGTTTTTT. Its protein product is CASGFTSGSDTGELFF.

The rearrangement links TRBV11-2 to TRBJ2-4; 7 bases line up with TRBD1. Losses at the gene ends were 3 bases for V and 6 bases for J; bases not matched to a gene: 14. Germline V gene sequence: CDR1 SGHAT, CDR2 FQNNGV. The length of the CDR3 is 17 residues. For the CDR3, the DNA is TGTGCCAGCAGCTTTGACGACATGACAGGGACCAGAAACATTCAGTACTTC. Protein sequence: CASSFDDMTGTRNIQYF.

V usage is TRBV29-1 and J usage is TRBJ2-5; 9 nucleotides match TRBD1. With 2 bases clipped from V and 4 bases from J, the junction kept 8 bases outside the gene matches. This CDR3 is built from 15 residues. The germline CDR1 and CDR2 sequences are SQVTM and ANQGSEA. CDR3 amino acids: CSVETRQGVAETQYF. The CDR3 DNA sequence: TGCAGCGTTGAAACGAGACAGGGGGTGGCAGAGACCCAGTACTTC. The full variable domain, completed using reference TRBV29-1 and TRBJ2-5, is SAVISQKPSRDICQRGTSLTIQCQVDSQVTMMFWYRQQPGQSLTLIATANQGSEATYESGFVIDKFPISRPNLTFSTLTVSNMSPEDSSIYLCSVETRQGVAETQYFGPGTRLLVL.

This clonotype was seen only a few times. The chain links TRBV4-1 to TRBJ1-6, with D possibly matching TRBD1 (5 bases). Germline CDR1 MGHRA, CDR2 YSYEKL. The CDR3 length is 14 residues. The germline V and J ends were trimmed by 4 bases and 10 bases, with 14 bases remaining between them. The CDR3 loop is CASSPEGRNSPLHF. The CDR3 nucleotides are TGCGCCAGCAGCCCAGAGGGGAGGAACTCACCCCTCCACTTT.

Concerning this clonotype: This could be a read error, since a much larger clone is one nucleotide away. The rearrangement links TRBV7-8 to TRBJ2-5; no clear D. The V end was cut by 5 bases, the J end by 4 bases, with 17 bases between. Germline V gene sequence: CDR1 SGHVS, CDR2 FQNEAQ. The CDR3 extends over 15 amino acids. In nucleotides, the CDR3 is TGTGCCAGCAGCCCCCTCTACAGTACTCCAGAGACCCAGTACTTC. It yields the protein CASSPLYSTPETQYF.

This clonotype was detected ten times or more. The chain couples TRBV11-2 to TRBJ2-5; TRBD2 agrees at 13 bases. Germline-derived CDR1 and CDR2 are SGHAT and FQNNGV. Trimming at V came to 7 bases and at J to 5 bases, leaving 10 bases not matched to a gene. There are 16 residues in the CDR3. CDR3 DNA sequence: TGTGCCAGCACTGCTCCGGGACTAGCGGGACTGGAGACCCAGTACTTC. It codes for CASTAPGLAGLETQYF.

The table lists this clonotype with a few counts. The chain couples TRBV30 to TRBJ1-6; no firm D call. The germline gives CDR1 GTSNPN, CDR2 SVGIG (reference sequence). Trimming pared 0 bases from V and 13 bases from J, leaving 22 bases between. CDR3 length: 16 amino acids. CDR3 residues: CAWSVPASGGIRPLHF. The CDR3 DNA follows: TGTGCCTGGAGTGTACCCGCCAGTGGTGGAATTCGGCCCCTCCACTTT.

The V call is TRBV10-3, the J call TRBJ1-1, with TRBD1 as a possible D gene (5 bases). Germline CDR1 is ENHRY and CDR2 is SYGVKD. V gave up 10 bases and J gave up 5 bases, with 23 bases separating them. The CDR3 is 15 residues long. The CDR3 here is CATAESGTGGTEAFF. The DNA of the CDR3 is TGTGCCACCGCCGAATCCGGGACCGGAGGAACTGAAGCTTTCTTT.

As to this clonotype: This may be a read error, as it is one base from a much larger clone. This chain links TRBV6-5 with TRBJ2-5, with D perhaps being TRBD1 or TRBD2 (5 bases each). The CDR3 is made up of 13 amino acids. Germline CDR1 is MNHEY and CDR2 is SVGAGI. CDR3 in DNA: TGTGGCAGCAGAGAGGGGCCCCAAGAGACCCAGTACTTC. Translating gives CGSREGPQETQYF.

The chain joins TRBV20-1 to TRBJ2-1, with 8 bases lining up with TRBD2. Trimming at V came to 4 bases and at J to 8 bases, leaving 7 bases not matched to a gene. The CDR3 length is 13 residues. CDR1 DFQATT and CDR2 SNEGSKA come from the germline V gene (reference sequence). The CDR3 DNA is TGCAGTGCTATGCCGGGAGGGCCCGATGAGCAGTTCTTC. Translated, it gives CSAMPGGPDEQFF.

This clonotype was picked up a small number of times. The chain recombines TRBV12-3 or TRBV12-4 with TRBJ1-2; D might be TRBD1 (6 bases). V was cut by 6 bases and J by 5 bases, with 19 bases left in between. The CDR3 consists of 15 residues. The CDR3: CASSSSGHSRYGYTF. For the CDR3, the DNA is TGTGCCAGCAGCTCATCGGGACACTCCCGTTATGGCTACACCTTC.

A remark on this clonotype: Since no conserved phenylalanine or tryptophan closes the CDR3, a read error is the likely cause. The rearrangement joins TRBV11-2 to TRBJ2-1, with D hard to call. This CDR3 contains 13 residues. CDR1 and CDR2 (germline): SGHAT, FQNNGV. V was trimmed by 1 base and J by 7 bases, leaving 8 bases between them. This CDR3 reads CASSLADMNEQFL. For the CDR3, the DNA is TGTGCCAGCAGCTTAGCAGATATGAATGAGCAGTTCCTC.

This clonotype was observed at least ten times. This chain joins TRBV11-2 and TRBJ2-7; 14 bases align to TRBD2. CDR1 and CDR2 from the germline V gene are SGHAT and FQNNGV. J lost 7 bases, V lost 4 bases, and 9 bases had no gene match. The CDR3 length is 16 residues. The CDR3 protein is CASSSLTSGRAGEQYF. The CDR3 nucleotides read TGTGCCAGCAGCTCACTGACTAGCGGGAGGGCGGGGGAGCAGTACTTC.

This clonotype was recorded many times. The rearrangement uses TRBV28 and TRBJ2-7; D is uncertain. The CDR3 runs 11 residues. Germline V lookup: CDR1 MDHEN, CDR2 SYDVKM. Trimming took off 2 bases at V and 4 bases at J, with 3 bases between the two ends. CDR3 sequence: CASSLLYEQYF. As DNA, the CDR3 is TGTGCCAGCAGTTTACTTTACGAGCAGTACTTC.

Notes on this clonotype: The conserved final phenylalanine or tryptophan is absent from the CDR3, which likely points to a read error. The chain recombines TRBV29-1 with TRBJ2-5, with 7 bases aligning to TRBD2. The CDR3 is made up of 12 amino acids. Trimming took 7 bases from V and 7 from J; bases not matched to a gene: 9. Germline CDR1 SQVTM, CDR2 ANQGSEA. The CDR3 protein is CSAEREGLTQYL. As DNA, the CDR3 is TGCAGCGCCGAGAGGGAGGGGCTGACCCAGTACTTA.

The CDR3 region is CASSGAAGRFTYEQYF. The DNA of the CDR3 is TGTGCCAGCAGTGGTGCGGCGGGACGGTTCACCTACGAGCAGTACTTC. V gene TRBV6-1 combines with J gene TRBJ2-7; D perhaps matches TRBD2 (6 bases). Trimming pared 4 bases from V and 2 bases from J, leaving 18 bases between. Germline CDR1 is MNHNS and CDR2 is SASEGT. The CDR3 loop spans 16 amino acids.

The chain combines TRBV6-5 with TRBJ2-7; D tentatively reads TRBD1 or TRBD2 (5 bases each). Germline V gene lookup returns CDR1 MNHEY and CDR2 SVGAGI. The CDR3 loop spans 15 amino acids. Trimming left V 8 bases short and J 1 base short, with 18 bases between. The chain's CDR3 is CASGYRDPRSYEQYF. The CDR3 DNA sequence: TGTGCCAGCGGATACCGGGACCCCAGATCCTACGAGCAGTACTTC.

On this clonotype: The conserved phenylalanine or tryptophan normally closing the CDR3 is absent here, so this likely arose from a read error. The chain employs TRBV11-2 and TRBJ2-2; 9 bases map to TRBD2. CDR1 and CDR2 from the germline V gene are SGHAT and FQNNGV. This CDR3 contains 16 residues. The CDR3 loop reads CASSPLSGRSTGKLFL. Written as DNA, the CDR3 is TGTGCCAGCAGCCCATTGAGCGGGAGGTCGACCGGGAAGCTGTTTTTA.

Turning to this clonotype: The junction departs from the called germline gene at one end, perhaps through a read error. The rearrangement uses TRBV11-2 and TRBJ2-5, with TRBD2 as a possible D gene (6 bases). Germline-derived CDR1 and CDR2 are SGHAT and FQNNGV. The CDR3 consists of 14 residues. CDR3 residues: CASSLIGDQLALHF. The CDR3 DNA follows: TGTGCTAGCAGCTTAATAGGGGACCAACTAGCTTTGCACTTC. Looking up the rest from reference TRBV11-2 and TRBJ2-5 gives the full variable domain: EAGVAQSPRYKIIEKRQSVAFWCNPISGHATLYWYQQILGQGPKLLIQFQNNGVVDDSQLPKDRFSAERLKGVDSTLKIQPAKLEDSAVYLCASSLIGDQLALHFGPGTRLLVL.

This clonotype was counted between two and nine times. This chain links TRBV6-2 or TRBV6-3 with TRBJ1-2; D gene ambiguous. Trimming left V 2 bases short and J 7 bases short, with 14 bases between. CDR3 length equals 14 residues. Germline V gene lookup returns CDR1 MNHEY and CDR2 SVGEGT. The CDR3: CASSYEVDRCGYTF. The CDR3 coding sequence is TGTGCCAGCAGTTACGAGGTCGATCGCTGTGGCTACACCTTC.